The subject of this entry is one T cell receptor (beta chain). There is no known antigen for this receptor. Base qualities are not provided; no much larger clone lies one nucleotide away. The time point label for this specimen denotes: baseline before first vaccination. In the paper's terms, the treatment or condition label means: meningococcal conjugate vaccine given as trial control. Samples from vaccinated people were obtained from the UK trials COV001 and COV002, which included a single-blind randomized controlled phase 2/3 trial of AZD1222 (ChAdOx1 nCoV-19) in healthy adults. Trial participant PBMC samples were collected at day 0 and day 28 after the second dose for TCRbeta chain sequencing. The data originate from a study of T cell responses to AZD1222 COVID-19 vaccine (TCRdb year 2021). Context from the whole study: TCR sequencing covered 233 trial participants: about 210 given two doses of AZD1222 and about 26 given two doses of MenACWY control vaccine. Enrollment into the trials was organized by age into subgroups of 18-55, 56-69 and 70-plus years, and those subgroups contained about 160, 30 and 59 TCR-sequenced participants, respectively.

Study-wide findings and limitations: Participants were mostly white British and included more females than males, and it was suggested by the authors that clonal diversity may have been underestimated. Vaccine-associated CD4 TCRs spanned the whole spike protein, with dominant responses in regions 160-218 and 743-854. The 56-69-year group was small, and its depth increase did not reach significance, likely because of low power. Spike-specific TCR breadth and depth rose significantly after two AZD1222 doses compared with day 0 and with MenACWY recipients. Only six or seven AZD1222 recipients were SARS-CoV-2 seropositive at baseline, limiting conclusions about previously exposed vaccinees. Because no samples from the day 14 peak response were available, repertoires could be characterized only after the peak T cell response. Epitopes outside the regions mutated in the B.1.351 and B.1.1.7 variants were reportedly recognized by nearly half of the unique spike-specific TCRs.

The CDR3 regions of human TCRbeta chains were analyzed by immunosequencing. In the source study's methods: Repertoire TCRs were checked for matches against a reference library of SARS-CoV-2-specific TCRs that had been generated using the MIRA antigen-specificity platform. Breadth was defined as the fraction of unique TCRs that were SARS-CoV-2-associated, and depth was defined as the fraction of total T cells that were SARS-CoV-2-associated. Using the MIRA data, every spike-specific TCR was mapped to the spike region that the TCR reacted to and assigned to either a CD4 or a CD8 class. Log10-transformed breadth and depth values were compared by one-way ANOVA with Sidak's multiple comparisons tests. The table was pulled from immuneACCESS by TCRdb, which kept in-frame rearrangements only. Such tables lose some clones; where checked, under half of the loss comes from unresolved V genes, and the rest has no known cause. V and J calls plus clone size are reproduced from that table; the DNA served to infer D and trimming. This sample gives 84,000 or so clones in total; about 90% of them show up just once. The ten largest make up approximately 5.2% of the sample.

The clonotype was recovered from an adult in good health. The starting material was peripheral blood, obtained on day 0 of MenACWY control vaccination.

CDR3 loop: CASSQATPGSSGNTIYF. The DNA reads TGCGCCAGCAGCCAAGCGACCCCAGGGAGCTCTGGAAACACCATATATTTT. The chain couples TRBV4-1 to TRBJ1-3; TRBD1 is a possible D gene, resting on 5 matching bases. Counted from cysteine to phenylalanine, this CDR3 has 17 amino acids. Only CDR3 DNA remains: 51 bases, in frame from the first base. Taken from the germline V gene, the CDR1 and CDR2 loops are MGHRA and YSYEKL. V loses 1 base of germline sequence and J loses 0 bases, and the interval between the two ends is 13 bases.